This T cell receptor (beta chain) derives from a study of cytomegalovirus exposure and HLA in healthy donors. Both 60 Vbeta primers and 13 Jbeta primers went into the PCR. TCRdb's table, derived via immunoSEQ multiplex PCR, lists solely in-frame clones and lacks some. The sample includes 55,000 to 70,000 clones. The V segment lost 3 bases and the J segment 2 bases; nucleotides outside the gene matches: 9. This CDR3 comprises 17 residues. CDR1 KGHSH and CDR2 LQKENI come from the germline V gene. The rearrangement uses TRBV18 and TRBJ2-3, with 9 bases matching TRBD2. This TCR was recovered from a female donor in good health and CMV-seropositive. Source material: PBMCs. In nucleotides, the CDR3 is TGTGCCAGCTCACCGCTAAGGACTAGCGAACTCACAGATACGCAGTATTTT. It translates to CASSPLRTSELTDTQYF.